The rows below give T cell receptor beta chains drawn from one sample of a study of shared clonotypes between healthy human individuals. The repertoire was sequenced with immunoSEQ multiplex PCR; TCRdb's copy has only in-frame clones and lacks some. This sample carries approximately 1.9 million clones, about 94% of them seen once, and the ten largest clones take approximately 1.6%. Sequenced material: naive CD8+ T cells from PBMCs. All receptors derive from a young man in good health. Some clones in this sample may be carry-over from other donors' samples. The CDR3 runs from the conserved cysteine through the conserved F or W. D genes are given only for firm matches.

V gene: TRBV11-3; J gene: TRBJ1-2; CDR3 length: 16; D gene: -; CDR3 protein: CASSFFQTGGNYGYTF
V gene: TRBV13; J gene: TRBJ2-3; CDR3 length: 16; D gene: TRBD2; CDR3 protein: CASSFREGPSTDTQYF
V gene: TRBV27; J gene: TRBJ2-7; CDR3 length: 15; D gene: -; CDR3 protein: CASSSFTGSSYEQYF
V gene: TRBV7-9; J gene: TRBJ2-1; CDR3 length: 17; D gene: TRBD1; CDR3 protein: CASSQTHRGKLYNEQFF
V gene: TRBV9; J gene: TRBJ2-2; CDR3 length: 19; D gene: TRBD2; CDR3 protein: CASSVVPLGSGRRTGELFF
V gene: TRBV13; J gene: TRBJ1-2; CDR3 length: 15; D gene: -; CDR3 protein: CASSLRVREVEGYTF
V gene: TRBV7-6; J gene: TRBJ2-7; CDR3 length: 14; D gene: TRBD2; CDR3 protein: CASSLGLAGVEQYF
V gene: TRBV7-8; J gene: TRBJ2-7; CDR3 length: 17; D gene: -; CDR3 protein: CASSFLGAIYGAYEQYF
V gene: TRBV7-9; J gene: TRBJ2-7; CDR3 length: 14; D gene: -; CDR3 protein: CASSSRGGNHEQYF
V gene: TRBV28; J gene: TRBJ1-6; CDR3 length: 14; D gene: -; CDR3 protein: CASSLTVYNSPLHF
V gene: TRBV15; J gene: TRBJ2-7; CDR3 length: 15; D gene: -; CDR3 protein: CATSRDKAEILEQYF
V gene: TRBV7-7; J gene: TRBJ2-1; CDR3 length: 14; D gene: -; CDR3 protein: CASSLGGRYNEQFF
V gene: TRBV28; J gene: TRBJ1-4; CDR3 length: 16; D gene: TRBD1; CDR3 protein: CASSVDRGLANEKLFF
V gene: TRBV27; J gene: TRBJ2-5; CDR3 length: 17; D gene: TRBD2; CDR3 protein: CASSLLGTSGIQETQYF
V gene: TRBV2; J gene: TRBJ2-1; CDR3 length: 15; D gene: -; CDR3 protein: CASSEALPVSNEQFF
V gene: TRBV9; J gene: TRBJ2-7; CDR3 length: 15; D gene: TRBD1; CDR3 protein: CASNPGRGSSYEQYF
V gene: TRBV29-1; J gene: TRBJ2-5; CDR3 length: 15; D gene: TRBD2; CDR3 protein: CSGQRTSGAQETQYF
V gene: TRBV28; J gene: TRBJ2-2; CDR3 length: 15; D gene: -; CDR3 protein: CASSFPSENTGELFF
V gene: TRBV4-2; J gene: TRBJ2-1; CDR3 length: 15; D gene: -; CDR3 protein: CASSQALTSYNEQFF
V gene: TRBV28; J gene: TRBJ1-2; CDR3 length: 14; D gene: -; CDR3 protein: CASSLGGGGYGYTF
V gene: TRBV9; J gene: TRBJ1-1; CDR3 length: 17; D gene: TRBD1; CDR3 protein: CASSADRDRGRGTEAFF
V gene: TRBV19; J gene: TRBJ2-1; CDR3 length: 14; D gene: -; CDR3 protein: CASSIGLSHRGQFF
V gene: TRBV28; J gene: TRBJ1-1; CDR3 length: 13; D gene: -; CDR3 protein: CASSFSENTEAFF
V gene: TRBV7-9; J gene: TRBJ1-3; CDR3 length: 12; D gene: -; CDR3 protein: CASSLFGNTIYF
V gene: TRBV29-1; J gene: TRBJ1-2; CDR3 length: 12; D gene: -; CDR3 protein: CSVDRQHYGYTF
V gene: TRBV19; J gene: TRBJ1-2; CDR3 length: 16; D gene: -; CDR3 protein: CASSIDTGLYLYGYTF
V gene: TRBV6-5; J gene: TRBJ2-1; CDR3 length: 14; D gene: TRBD2; CDR3 protein: CATWTSGSNNEQFF
V gene: TRBV27; J gene: TRBJ2-7; CDR3 length: 16; D gene: -; CDR3 protein: CASSLRGGGYRNEQYF
V gene: TRBV7-8; J gene: TRBJ2-3; CDR3 length: 17; D gene: TRBD2; CDR3 protein: CASRAREGAVSTDTQYF
V gene: TRBV14; J gene: TRBJ1-1; CDR3 length: 15; D gene: -; CDR3 protein: CASSQGLRGLREAFF
V gene: TRBV13; J gene: TRBJ1-4; CDR3 length: 16; D gene: -; CDR3 protein: CASSPTGELPNEKLFF
V gene: TRBV28; J gene: TRBJ2-7; CDR3 length: 15; D gene: -; CDR3 protein: CASSLSLRSFYEQYF
V gene: TRBV28; J gene: TRBJ1-1; CDR3 length: 13; D gene: -; CDR3 protein: CASSPIRSTEAFF
V gene: TRBV6-5; J gene: TRBJ1-1; CDR3 length: 16; D gene: -; CDR3 protein: CASSYGEGLLITEAFF
V gene: TRBV13; J gene: TRBJ2-7; CDR3 length: 13; D gene: TRBD2; CDR3 protein: CASRYGTSGEQYF
V gene: TRBV29-1; J gene: TRBJ1-2; CDR3 length: 12; D gene: -; CDR3 protein: CSVVGGSCGYTF
V gene: TRBV28; J gene: TRBJ2-7; CDR3 length: 13; D gene: -; CDR3 protein: CASSLSGTSEQYF
V gene: TRBV6-6; J gene: TRBJ1-1; CDR3 length: 14; D gene: -; CDR3 protein: CASSYGLNPTEAFF
V gene: TRBV7-9; J gene: TRBJ1-1; CDR3 length: 16; D gene: TRBD1; CDR3 protein: CASSSTGGLLRTEAFF
V gene: TRBV7-2; J gene: TRBJ1-1; CDR3 length: 13; D gene: -; CDR3 protein: CASSLERSTEAFF
V gene: TRBV7-9; J gene: TRBJ1-5; CDR3 length: 16; D gene: -; CDR3 protein: CASSLRRSPSNQPQHF
V gene: TRBV6-1; J gene: TRBJ1-1; CDR3 length: 15; D gene: -; CDR3 protein: CASRELDGGNTEAFF
V gene: TRBV5-1; J gene: TRBJ2-3; CDR3 length: 15; D gene: TRBD2; CDR3 protein: CASSPAGGFMDTQYF
V gene: TRBV7-9; J gene: TRBJ2-3; CDR3 length: 14; D gene: -; CDR3 protein: CASSFGGSPDTQYF
V gene: TRBV27; J gene: TRBJ1-1; CDR3 length: 13; D gene: -; CDR3 protein: CASSFLGGEEAFF
V gene: TRBV27; J gene: TRBJ1-1; CDR3 length: 12; D gene: -; CDR3 protein: CASSSGGLAAFF
V gene: TRBV7-8; J gene: TRBJ2-5; CDR3 length: 17; D gene: -; CDR3 protein: CASSLGWAGTFQETQYF
V gene: TRBV28; J gene: TRBJ2-5; CDR3 length: 11; D gene: -; CDR3 protein: CASSFAETQYF
V gene: TRBV15; J gene: TRBJ1-2; CDR3 length: 13; D gene: TRBD1; CDR3 protein: CATASRGVYGYTF
V gene: TRBV11-1; J gene: TRBJ1-2; CDR3 length: 14; D gene: -; CDR3 protein: CASPNANDPGGYTF
V gene: TRBV11-1; J gene: TRBJ2-7; CDR3 length: 17; D gene: TRBD2; CDR3 protein: CASSYWREGPGSYEQYF
V gene: TRBV6-5; J gene: TRBJ1-1; CDR3 length: 15; D gene: -; CDR3 protein: CASSYNRNGGTEAFF
V gene: TRBV27; J gene: TRBJ2-7; CDR3 length: 14; D gene: TRBD1; CDR3 protein: CASSSLGQGNEQYF